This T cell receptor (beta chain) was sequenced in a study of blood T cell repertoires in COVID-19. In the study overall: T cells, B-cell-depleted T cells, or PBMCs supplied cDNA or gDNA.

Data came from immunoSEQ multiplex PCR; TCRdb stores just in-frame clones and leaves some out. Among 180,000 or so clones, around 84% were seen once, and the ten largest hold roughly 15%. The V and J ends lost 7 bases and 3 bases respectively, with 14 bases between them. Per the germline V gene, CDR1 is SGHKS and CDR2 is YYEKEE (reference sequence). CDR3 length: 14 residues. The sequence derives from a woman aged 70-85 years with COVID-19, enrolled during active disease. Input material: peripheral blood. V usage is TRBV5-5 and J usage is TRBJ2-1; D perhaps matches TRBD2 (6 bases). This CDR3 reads CASRTAGIYNEQFF. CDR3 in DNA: TGTGCCAGCCGGACCGCGGGGATCTACAATGAGCAGTTCTTC.